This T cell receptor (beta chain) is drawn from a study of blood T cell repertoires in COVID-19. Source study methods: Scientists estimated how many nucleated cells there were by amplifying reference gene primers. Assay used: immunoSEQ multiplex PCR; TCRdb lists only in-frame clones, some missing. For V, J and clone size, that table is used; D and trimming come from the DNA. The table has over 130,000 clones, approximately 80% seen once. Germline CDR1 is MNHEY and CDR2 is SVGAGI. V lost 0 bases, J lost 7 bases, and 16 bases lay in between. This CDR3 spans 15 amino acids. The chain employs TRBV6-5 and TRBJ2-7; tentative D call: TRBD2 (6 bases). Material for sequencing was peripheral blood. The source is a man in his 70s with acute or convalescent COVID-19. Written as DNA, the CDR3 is TGTGCCAGCAGTTACTCCGGGACGCGGGGAAGAGAGCAGTACTTC. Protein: CASSYSGTRGREQYF.